This TCR beta chain stems from a study of T cell responses to AZD1222 COVID-19 vaccine. Whole-study context: It was second doses at about 4 or about 12 weeks that were pooled.

Points on this clone: Its antigen is still unknown.

General study points: Increases in Spike-specific TCR breadth and depth were seen after two AZD1222 doses.

Germline trimming cut 6 bases from V and 0 bases from J; bases unmatched to any gene: 2. This CDR3 is 15 amino acids long. Germline V CDR1 and CDR2: SGHTA, FQGTGA. Some clones are missing from TCRdb's copy, which holds only in-frame ones; the method was immunoSEQ multiplex PCR. The sample includes 95,000 to 150,000 clones, about 92% of them seen just once. This sequence originates from an adult in good health. The chain links TRBV7-3 to TRBJ2-6; 7 nucleotides match TRBD1. Sample: peripheral blood, taken on day 0 of AZD1222 vaccination. In DNA form, the CDR3 reads TGTGCCAGCAGGGACAGGATCTCTGGGGCCAACGTCCTGACTTTC. Translating it yields CASRDRISGANVLTF.